Below, 21 T cell receptor beta chains from the same sample are listed, as sequenced in a study of blood T cells in healthy people across ages. Next came a second PCR, run for about 6 to 12 cycles, which used a sample-barcoded 5' primer along with a J-beta primer mix. TCRdb recomputed calls from the 5' RACE reads with MiXCR, one row per CDR3 protein. The sample lists about 1,500,000 distinct CDR3 sequences, around 42% occurring once. The material sequenced was blood. Receptors were obtained from a woman aged 18-29 years in good health.

This clonotype occurred a few times. The J gene is TRBJ2-1, the V gene TRBV7-3; the D is unclear. Germline loops: CDR1 SGHTA, CDR2 FQGTGA. The V gene lost 5 bases and the J gene lost 6 bases, with 17 bases spanning the gap. CDR3 length: 15 residues. CDR3 in DNA: TGTGCCAGCAGCCCAGAGGCTAGATGGGGCAATGAGCAGTTCTTC. Translated: CASSPEARWGNEQFF.

A word on this clonotype: Germline and junction disagree at one end, which may indicate a read error. J is TRBJ2-1 and V is TRBV4-2; 7 bases are a match to TRBD2. In germline, CDR1 is LGHNA, CDR2 YNFKEQ. The CDR3 is 15 residues long. CDR3 coding DNA: TGTGCCAGCAGCCTCTCGACTAGCTCCTACAAGGAGCAGTTCTTC. It codes for CASSLSTSSYKEQFF.

This clonotype was seen only a few times. The chain is built from TRBV12-3 or TRBV12-4 and TRBJ2-7; D not resolved. With 3 bases removed from V and 2 bases from J, the gap between germline ends came to 11 bases. The CDR3 totals 14 residues. The CDR3 DNA is TGTGCCAGCAGTTTGGCTGAGTCTCCCTACGAGCAGTACTTC. Its translation is CASSLAESPYEQYF.

V is TRBV18 and J is TRBJ2-2; D uncertain. V lost 4 bases, J lost 6 bases, and 12 bases lay in between. This CDR3 is 14 amino acids long. Looked up from germline, CDR1 is KGHSH and CDR2 is LQKENI. The chain's CDR3 is CASSHSRVPGELFF. The CDR3 nucleotides are TGTGCCAGCTCACACTCGAGAGTTCCCGGGGAGCTGTTTTTT. The full variable domain, completed using reference TRBV18 and TRBJ2-2, is NAGVMQNPRHLVRRRGQEARLRCSPMKGHSHVYWYRQLPEEGLKFMVYLQKENIIDESGMPKERFSAEFPKEGPSILRIQQVVRGDSAAYFCASSHSRVPGELFFGEGSRLTVL.

This sequence joins TRBV9 and TRBJ1-4; tentatively, D is TRBD1 (6 bases). V lost 2 bases and J lost 8, with 10 bases in between. The CDR3 covers 13 residues. CDR1 is SGDLS and CDR2 is YYNGEE in the germline V gene. The CDR3 is CASSVSGGEKLFF. The DNA for the CDR3 is TGTGCCAGCAGCGTTAGCGGGGGCGAAAAACTGTTTTTT.

This chain connects TRBV20-1 to TRBJ2-3; TRBD2 might be the D (5 bases). The V end was cut by 4 bases, the J end by 2 bases, with 10 bases between. Per the germline V gene, CDR1 is DFQATT and CDR2 is SNEGSKA (reference sequence). The length of the CDR3 is 13 residues. The CDR3 DNA reads TGCAGTGCTACCCCGGGAACCACAGATACGCAGTATTTT. It encodes CSATPGTTDTQYF.

The chain employs TRBV6-6 and TRBJ2-7; 10 nucleotides match TRBD2. J was trimmed by 6 bases and V by 7 bases; bases with no gene match: 12. This CDR3 comprises 15 residues. Germline CDR1 and CDR2: MNHNY and SVGAGI (reference sequence). The CDR3 DNA reads as TGTGCCAGCATCCCCCGGAGCGGGGGGGCGGGCGAGCAGTACTTC. Amino acid sequence: CASIPRSGGAGEQYF.

The CDR3 sequence: CASSQDFAGSTGTEAFF. CDR3 nucleotides: TGTGCCAGCAGCCAAGACTTTGCAGGGAGTACCGGCACTGAAGCTTTCTTT. The chain combines TRBV4-2 with TRBJ1-1, with D possibly TRBD1 on 5 matching bases. The CDR3 loop spans 17 amino acids. The germline V gene has CDR1 LGHNA and CDR2 YNFKEQ. V lost 0 bases and J lost 4, with 18 bases in between.

This chain uses TRBV20-1 with TRBJ2-4; D not resolved. V dropped 5 bases and J dropped 2 bases, with 16 bases sitting between them. CDR3 length: 15 amino acids. Germline lookup yields CDR1 DFQATT and CDR2 SNEGSKA (reference sequence). In nucleotides, the CDR3 is TGCAGTGCTTCCTCCGGAGCCGTGTCCAAAAACATTCAGTACTTC. It codes for CSASSGAVSKNIQYF.

This sequence joins TRBV3-1 and TRBJ2-7, with a weak D call TRBD1 (5 bases). Germline V gives CDR1 LGHDT, CDR2 YNNKEL (reference sequence). Trimming cost V 1 base and J 3 bases, with 13 bases left between them. The CDR3 contains 15 residues. CDR3 residues: CASSQVGAADYEQYF. The CDR3 nucleotides are TGTGCCAGCAGCCAAGTAGGGGCGGCCGACTACGAGCAGTACTTC.

The rearrangement links TRBV12-3 or TRBV12-4 to TRBJ2-7; D perhaps matches TRBD2 (6 bases). V was clipped by 1 base and J by 0 bases, with 19 bases between them. The CDR3 contains 18 residues. The CDR3 nucleotides read TGTGCCAGCAGTTTAGGTGTGACTAGGGGACCCAGCTCCTACGAGCAGTACTTC. Translating it yields CASSLGVTRGPSSYEQYF.

There are a few counts of this clonotype. V gene TRBV5-1 combines with J gene TRBJ2-2; D is undetermined. The germline V gene has CDR1 SGHRS and CDR2 YFSETQ. Trimming removed 1 base from V and 3 bases from J, with 10 bases in between. This CDR3 is built from 15 residues. The CDR3 protein is CASSLSQTYTGELFF. The CDR3 nucleotides are TGCGCCAGCAGCTTGAGTCAGACCTACACCGGGGAGCTGTTTTTT.

V gene TRBV12-5 combines with J gene TRBJ2-2; possible D gene TRBD2, 6 bases. Per the germline V gene, CDR1 is LGHNT and CDR2 is FRNRAP. V was pared by 3 bases and J by 6 bases, with 20 bases between. This CDR3 is built from 17 residues. The CDR3 coding sequence is TGTGCTAGTGGTTTCCTCCTGGGGGGAGTGGACGCCGGGGAGCTGTTTTTT. Residues: CASGFLLGGVDAGELFF.

In its sample, this clonotype was seen a few times. The V gene is TRBV6-5, the J gene TRBJ2-3, with 8 bases that match TRBD1. From germline, CDR1 is MNHEY and CDR2 SVGAGI. V lost 6 bases and J lost 2; bases outside the gene matches: 7. The CDR3 is 15 residues long. For the CDR3, the DNA is TGTGCCAGCAGATTAGGGACAGGATTCACAGATACGCAGTATTTT. It translates to CASRLGTGFTDTQYF.

V is TRBV20-1 and J is TRBJ2-4, with 7 nucleotides matching TRBD2. V lost 3 bases to trimming and J lost 1 base; unmatched junction nucleotides: 3. The CDR3 loop spans 14 amino acids. The germline gives CDR1 DFQATT, CDR2 SNEGSKA (reference sequence). The CDR3 loop is CSASREGAKNIQYF. The CDR3 DNA follows: TGCAGTGCTAGTAGGGAGGGGGCCAAAAACATTCAGTACTTC.

The chain recombines TRBV4-1 with TRBJ2-5; 9 nucleotides line up with TRBD1. CDR1 MGHRA and CDR2 YSYEKL come from the germline V gene. The CDR3 spans 15 residues. V was pared by 5 bases and J by 2 bases, with 6 bases of the junction left unmatched. CDR3 nucleotides: TGCGCCAGCAGCGGACCGGGACAGGGACAAGAGACCCAGTACTTC. It encodes CASSGPGQGQETQYF.

The chain combines TRBV4-2 with TRBJ2-3; 7 bases agree with TRBD2. There are 19 residues in the CDR3. V dropped 0 bases and J dropped 2; count of bases not matched to a gene: 14. The germline V gene encodes CDR1 LGHNA and CDR2 YNFKEQ. In nucleotides, the CDR3 is TGTGCCAGCAGCCAAGAGCTCGGCGGCGGGGGATTGGTCACAGATACGCAGTATTTT. This encodes CASSQELGGGGLVTDTQYF.

This clonotype showed up just a few times. V usage is TRBV7-9 and J usage is TRBJ1-2, with D hard to call. This CDR3 is 11 amino acids long. Germline CDR1 is SEHNR and CDR2 is FQNEAQ (reference sequence). Trimming removed 4 bases from V and 11 bases from J, with 11 bases in between. CDR3 bases: TGTGCCAGCAGCTCGATGGGAGAATACACCTTC. It encodes CASSSMGEYTF.

The J gene is TRBJ2-3, the V gene TRBV5-8; the D gene is possibly TRBD1 (6 bases). The CDR3 consists of 18 residues. Per the germline V gene, CDR1 is SGHTS and CDR2 is YDEGEE. V lost 0 bases to trimming and J lost 4 bases, with 21 bases between them. The CDR3 here is CASSLGVGVAGAADTQYF. CDR3 nucleotide sequence: TGTGCCAGCAGCTTGGGCGTTGGGGTGGCAGGGGCCGCAGATACGCAGTATTTT.

This clonotype came up a few times. This chain uses TRBV6-1 with TRBJ2-7, with 8 bases that match TRBD2. Unmatched junction bases numbered 13, after V lost 6 bases and J lost 0 bases. The CDR3 contains 17 residues. From germline, CDR1 is MNHNS and CDR2 SASEGT. CDR3: CASRPRGGTAFSYEQYF. CDR3 sequence (DNA): TGTGCCAGCAGACCCCGCGGGGGGACTGCGTTCTCCTACGAGCAGTACTTC.

CDR3 in amino acids: CASSFRGTNTEAFF. CDR3 nucleotides: TGCGCCAGCAGCTTCCGAGGAACGAACACTGAAGCTTTCTTT. The chain is built from TRBV5-1 and TRBJ1-1; D gene ambiguous. Germline loops: CDR1 SGHRS, CDR2 YFSETQ. There are 14 residues in the CDR3. V was clipped by 2 bases and J by 1 base, with 9 bases between them.